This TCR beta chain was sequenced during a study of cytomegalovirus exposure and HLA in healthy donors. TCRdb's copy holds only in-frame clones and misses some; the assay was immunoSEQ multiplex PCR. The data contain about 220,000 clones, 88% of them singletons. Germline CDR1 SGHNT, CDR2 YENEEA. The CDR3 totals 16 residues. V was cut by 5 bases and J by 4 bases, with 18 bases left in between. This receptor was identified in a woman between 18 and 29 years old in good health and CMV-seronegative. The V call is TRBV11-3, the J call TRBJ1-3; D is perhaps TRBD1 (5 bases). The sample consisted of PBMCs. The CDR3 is CASSAGTPRFGNTIYF. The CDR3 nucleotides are TGTGCCAGCAGCGCCGGGACTCCAAGGTTCGGAAACACCATATATTTT.